This T cell receptor beta chain was obtained from a study of T cells in Graves' hyperthyroidism and ophthalmopathy. In this sample, this clonotype turned up many times. Researchers amplified the TCR beta CDR3 regions from RNA transcripts. The study used the HTBI primer set for a first-round RT-PCR of the TCR CDR3. TCRdb re-called the multiplex PCR reads with MiXCR, one entry per CDR3 protein. The sample has hundreds of thousands of distinct CDR3 sequences, approximately 14% seen once. CDR3 size: 14 residues. Germline CDR1 is SGHVS and CDR2 is FQNEAQ. V trimming: 2 bases; J trimming: 4 bases; junction bases outside the gene matches: 5.

The receptor comes from a young man with Graves' ophthalmopathy. The sample comprised blood. The J gene is TRBJ2-7, the V gene TRBV7-8, with 7 bases that match TRBD1. DNA of the CDR3: TGTGCCAGCAGCTTACTGCAGGGGGAGTACGAGCAGTACTTC. Translating it yields CASSLLQGEYEQYF.